The 18 T cell receptor beta chains below come from one sample, sequenced in a study of blood T cell repertoires in COVID-19. Clones were sequenced by immunoSEQ multiplex PCR, and TCRdb holds only the in-frame ones, with some missing. The sample has around 240,000 clones, 80% to 90% seen once. Sequencing was done on a sample of peripheral blood. The origin of the receptors is a middle-aged man with acute or convalescent COVID-19.

The J gene is TRBJ1-2, the V gene TRBV19; 11 positions match TRBD1. The CDR3 totals 14 residues. Germline V CDR1 and CDR2: LNHDA, SQIVND (reference sequence). The junction had 4 bases not matched to a gene; V was cut back by 6 bases and J by 4 bases. DNA of the CDR3: TGTGCCAGTAGAGGGACAGGGGGGAGCTATGGCTACACCTTC. As protein: CASRGTGGSYGYTF.

The chain combines TRBV10-2 with TRBJ1-1; D not resolved. CDR3 length equals 13 residues. Germline values: CDR1 WSHSY, CDR2 SAAADI. The germline V and J ends were trimmed by 8 bases and 0 bases, with 10 bases remaining between them. Written as DNA, the CDR3 is TGCGCCAGCCGGGAAGGGATGAACACTGAAGCTTTCTTT. As protein: CASREGMNTEAFF.

For the CDR3, the DNA is TGTGCCAGTAGTATAGGATGGGCAGCGGGGAGGATGAACACTGAAGCTTTCTTT. Amino acids: CASSIGWAAGRMNTEAFF. V and J are TRBV19 and TRBJ1-1; D remains ambiguous. The germline V gene encodes CDR1 LNHDA and CDR2 SQIVND (reference sequence). This CDR3 contains 18 residues. V was pared by 1 base and J by 0 bases, with 18 bases between.

V usage is TRBV3-1 (or the pseudogene TRBV3-2) and J usage is TRBJ2-5, with 7 bases identical to TRBD1. Unmatched junction bases numbered 6, after V lost 4 bases and J lost 4 bases. Germline-derived CDR1 and CDR2 are LGHDT and YNNKEL (reference sequence). The CDR3 is 14 residues long. The CDR3 sequence: CASSLRQGPETQYF. CDR3 sequence (DNA): TGTGCCAGCAGCCTCCGACAGGGTCCAGAGACCCAGTACTTC.

This chain joins TRBV5-1 and TRBJ1-4; D perhaps matches TRBD1 (6 bases). V was shortened by 1 base and J by 0 bases, with 16 bases between the two germline ends. Germline CDR1 SGHRS, CDR2 YFSETQ. This CDR3 is 18 amino acids long. The CDR3 reads CASSLYMDSSATNEKLFF. The CDR3 DNA sequence: TGCGCCAGCAGCTTGTATATGGACAGCTCTGCAACTAATGAAAAACTGTTTTTT.

This chain connects TRBV6-5 to TRBJ2-5; D possibly corresponds to TRBD1 (6 bases). V lost 5 bases and J lost 5, with 15 bases in between. Looked up from germline, CDR1 is MNHEY and CDR2 is SVGAGI. CDR3 length: 14 amino acids. CDR3: CASSTQGWGETQYF. CDR3 DNA sequence: TGTGCCAGCAGTACGCAGGGGTGGGGGGAGACCCAGTACTTC.

This clone has only one observation. Other DNA sequences from this sample encode an identical CDR3 as well. V usage is TRBV12-3 or TRBV12-4 and J usage is TRBJ1-1; D not certain. This CDR3 is built from 12 residues. Trimming pared 6 bases from V and 5 bases from J, leaving 10 bases between. CDR3 nucleotide sequence: TGTGCCAGCAGCCCCCGGGGAACTGAAGCTTTCTTT. Protein product: CASSPRGTEAFF.

The chain employs TRBV14 and TRBJ2-5; 7 bases fit TRBD1. V trimming: 1 base; J trimming: 4 bases; junction bases outside the gene matches: 6. CDR1 and CDR2 (germline): SGHDN, FVKESK. CDR3 length equals 15 residues. In nucleotides, the CDR3 is TGTGCCAGCAGCCAAGTAGGGGGCAGGGCAGAGACCCAGTACTTC. Its translation: CASSQVGGRAETQYF.

The CDR3 region has the DNA TGCAGCGGGCGACAGGGGAAGGACACTGAAGCTTTCTTT. Translating it yields CSGRQGKDTEAFF. The chain carries TRBV29-1 and TRBJ1-1; 8 bases align to TRBD1. The V gene end was trimmed by 7 bases and the J gene end by 3 bases; junction bases not matched to a gene: 7. The germline gives CDR1 SQVTM, CDR2 ANQGSEA. The CDR3 length is 13 residues.

The chain couples TRBV6-5 to TRBJ2-7; 7 bases match TRBD1. Germline CDR1 MNHEY, CDR2 SVGAGI. The ends lost 6 bases at V and 2 bases at J; junction bases unmatched: 4. This CDR3 is built from 13 residues. The CDR3: CASSWDRAYEQYF. The CDR3 DNA reads TGTGCCAGCAGCTGGGACAGAGCCTACGAGCAGTACTTC.

This chain uses TRBV19 with TRBJ1-1; D possibly corresponds to TRBD1 (6 bases). Per germline, CDR1 LNHDA and CDR2 SQIVND (reference sequence). The CDR3 is made up of 17 amino acids. Between the trimmed V and J ends, which lost 7 bases and 4 bases, there was a span of 25 bases. The CDR3 is CASNTEGGARGGTEAFF. The DNA of the CDR3 is TGTGCCAGTAACACGGAAGGGGGGGCCCGCGGGGGCACTGAAGCTTTCTTT.

Notes on this clone: The junction departs from the called germline gene at one end, perhaps through a read error. The genes are TRBV7-9 and TRBJ1-1; D may be TRBD1 (6 bases). This CDR3 has 11 residues. Germline CDR1 reads SEHNR; CDR2 reads FQNEAQ (reference sequence). This CDR3 is CASSLQGIVIF. CDR3 DNA: TGTGCCAGCAGCTTACAGGGGATCGTGATCTTT.

The chain uses TRBV27 and TRBJ1-6; D call uncertain. This CDR3 spans 14 amino acids. Trimming took 2 bases from V and 8 from J, leaving 10 bases between them. Looked up from germline, CDR1 is MNHEY and CDR2 is SMNVEV (reference sequence). This chain's CDR3 is CASSLRRSDSPLHF. CDR3 nucleotides: TGTGCCAGCAGTTTAAGGAGGTCAGATTCACCCCTCCACTTT.

The chain joins TRBV24-1 to TRBJ1-3; D unresolved. Germline V gene sequence: CDR1 KGHDR, CDR2 SFDVKD. Trimming left V 5 bases short and J 2 bases short, with 6 bases between. The length of the CDR3 is 13 residues. CDR3 nucleotide sequence: TGTGCCACCAGTGCTTCTCCTGGAAACACCATATATTTT. It is translated as CATSASPGNTIYF.

This chain joins TRBV5-1 and TRBJ1-2, with TRBD1 identical over 7 bases. J lost 8 bases, V lost 6 bases, and 13 bases had no gene match. From germline, CDR1 is SGHRS and CDR2 YFSETQ. This CDR3 spans 14 amino acids. The CDR3 spells CASTPDRDWFGYTF. For the CDR3, the DNA is TGCGCCAGCACACCAGACAGGGATTGGTTCGGCTACACCTTC.

V gene TRBV9 combines with J gene TRBJ2-2; the match to TRBD1 covers 9 bases. Looked up from germline, CDR1 is SGDLS and CDR2 is YYNGEE. The CDR3 has 16 residues. V dropped 4 bases and J dropped 1; count of bases not matched to a gene: 5. The CDR3 DNA reads TGTGCCAGCAGCTCCCAGGGACAGGGGAACACCGGGGAGCTGTTTTTT. Amino acid sequence: CASSSQGQGNTGELFF.

This sequence joins TRBV5-1 and TRBJ1-2, with D perhaps TRBD1 (5 bases). CDR1 and CDR2 from the germline V gene are SGHRS and YFSETQ. The CDR3 has 15 amino acids. With 4 bases removed from V and 8 bases from J, the gap between germline ends came to 21 bases. The CDR3 DNA is TGCGCCAGCAGCCCCAGGGAGGCGGAGGTCCGGGGCTACACCTTC. Translated: CASSPREAEVRGYTF.

This clone has only a few counts. J is TRBJ1-1 and V is TRBV5-1; D not certain. The germline CDR1 and CDR2 sequences are SGHRS and YFSETQ. Trimming took 0 bases from V and 0 from J, leaving 9 bases between them. The CDR3 covers 15 residues. The CDR3 DNA follows: TGCGCCAGCAGCTTGGTTGGTCCAGTGAACACTGAAGCTTTCTTT. Encoded protein: CASSLVGPVNTEAFF.